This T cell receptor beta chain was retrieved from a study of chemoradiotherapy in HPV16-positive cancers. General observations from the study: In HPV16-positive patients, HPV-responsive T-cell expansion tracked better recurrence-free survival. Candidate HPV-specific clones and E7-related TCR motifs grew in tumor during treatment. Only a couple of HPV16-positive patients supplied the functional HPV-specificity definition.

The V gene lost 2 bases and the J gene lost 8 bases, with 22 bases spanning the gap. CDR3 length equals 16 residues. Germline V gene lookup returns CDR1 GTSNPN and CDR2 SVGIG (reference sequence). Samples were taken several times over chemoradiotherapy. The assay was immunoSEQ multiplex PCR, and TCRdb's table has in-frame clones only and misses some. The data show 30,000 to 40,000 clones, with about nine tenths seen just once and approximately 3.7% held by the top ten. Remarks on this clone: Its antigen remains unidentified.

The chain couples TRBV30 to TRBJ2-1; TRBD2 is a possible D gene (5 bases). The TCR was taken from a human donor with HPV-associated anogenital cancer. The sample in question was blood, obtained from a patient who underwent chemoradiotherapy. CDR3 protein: CAWSPHSGLRGYEQFF. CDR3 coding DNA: TGTGCCTGGAGTCCCCACAGTGGTCTTCGCGGGTATGAGCAGTTCTTC.